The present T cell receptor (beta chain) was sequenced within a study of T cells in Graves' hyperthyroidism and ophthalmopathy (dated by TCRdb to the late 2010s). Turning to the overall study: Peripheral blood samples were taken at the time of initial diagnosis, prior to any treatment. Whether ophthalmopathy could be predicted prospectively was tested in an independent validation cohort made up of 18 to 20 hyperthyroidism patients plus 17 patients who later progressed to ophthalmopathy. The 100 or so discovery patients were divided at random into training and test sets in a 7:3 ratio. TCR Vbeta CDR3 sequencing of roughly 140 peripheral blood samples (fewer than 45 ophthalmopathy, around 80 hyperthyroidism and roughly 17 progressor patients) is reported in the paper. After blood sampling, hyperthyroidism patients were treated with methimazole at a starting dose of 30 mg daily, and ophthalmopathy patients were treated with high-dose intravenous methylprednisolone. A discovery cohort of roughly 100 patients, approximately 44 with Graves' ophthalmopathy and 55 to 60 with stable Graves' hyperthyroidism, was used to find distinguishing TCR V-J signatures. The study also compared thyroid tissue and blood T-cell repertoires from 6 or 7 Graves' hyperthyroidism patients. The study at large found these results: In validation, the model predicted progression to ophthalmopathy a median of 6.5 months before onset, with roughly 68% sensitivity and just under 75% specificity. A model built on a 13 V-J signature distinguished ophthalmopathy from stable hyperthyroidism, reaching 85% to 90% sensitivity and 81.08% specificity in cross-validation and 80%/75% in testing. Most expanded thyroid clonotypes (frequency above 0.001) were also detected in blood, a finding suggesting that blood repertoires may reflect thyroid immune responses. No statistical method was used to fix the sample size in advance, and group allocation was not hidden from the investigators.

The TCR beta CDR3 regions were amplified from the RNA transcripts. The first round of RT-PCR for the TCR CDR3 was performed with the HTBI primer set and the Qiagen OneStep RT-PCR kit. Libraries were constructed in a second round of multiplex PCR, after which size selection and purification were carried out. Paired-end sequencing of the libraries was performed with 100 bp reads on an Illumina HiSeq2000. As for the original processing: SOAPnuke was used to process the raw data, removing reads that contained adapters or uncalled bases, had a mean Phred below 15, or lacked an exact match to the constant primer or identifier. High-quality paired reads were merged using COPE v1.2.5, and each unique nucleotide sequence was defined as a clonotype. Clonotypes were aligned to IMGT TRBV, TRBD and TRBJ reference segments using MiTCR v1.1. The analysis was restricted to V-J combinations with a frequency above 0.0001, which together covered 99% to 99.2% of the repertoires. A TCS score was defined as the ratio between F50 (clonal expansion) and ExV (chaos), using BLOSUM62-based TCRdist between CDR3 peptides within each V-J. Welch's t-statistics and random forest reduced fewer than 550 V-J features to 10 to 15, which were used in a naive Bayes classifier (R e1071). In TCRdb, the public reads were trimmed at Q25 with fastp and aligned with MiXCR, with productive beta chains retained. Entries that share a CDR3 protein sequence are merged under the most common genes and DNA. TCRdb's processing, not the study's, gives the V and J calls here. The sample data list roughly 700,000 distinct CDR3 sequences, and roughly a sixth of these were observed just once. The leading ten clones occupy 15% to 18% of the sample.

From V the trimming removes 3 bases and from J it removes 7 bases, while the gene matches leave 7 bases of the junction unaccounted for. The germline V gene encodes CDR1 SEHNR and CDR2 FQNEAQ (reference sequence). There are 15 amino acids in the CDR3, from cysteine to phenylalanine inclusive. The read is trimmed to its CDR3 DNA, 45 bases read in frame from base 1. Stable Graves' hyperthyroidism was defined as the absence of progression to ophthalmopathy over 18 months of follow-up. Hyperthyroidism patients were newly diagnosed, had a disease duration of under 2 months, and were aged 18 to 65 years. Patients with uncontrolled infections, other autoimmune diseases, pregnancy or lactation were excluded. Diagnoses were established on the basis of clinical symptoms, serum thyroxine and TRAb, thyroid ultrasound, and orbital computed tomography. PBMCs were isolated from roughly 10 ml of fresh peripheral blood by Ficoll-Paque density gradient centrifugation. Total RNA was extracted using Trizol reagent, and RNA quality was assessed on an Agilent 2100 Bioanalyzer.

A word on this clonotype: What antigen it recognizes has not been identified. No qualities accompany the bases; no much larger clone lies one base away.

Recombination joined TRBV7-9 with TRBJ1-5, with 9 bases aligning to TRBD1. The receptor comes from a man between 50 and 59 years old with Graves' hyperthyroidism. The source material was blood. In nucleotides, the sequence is TGTGCCAGCAGCTTGAAACAGGGGGCCTGGCAGCCCCAGCATTTT. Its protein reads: CASSLKQGAWQPQHF. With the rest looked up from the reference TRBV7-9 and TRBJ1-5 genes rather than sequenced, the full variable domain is DTGVSQNPRHKITKRGQNVTFRCDPISEHNRLYWYRQTLGQGPEFLTYFQNEAQLEKSRLLSDRFSAERPKGSFSTLEIQRTEQGDSAMYLCASSLKQGAWQPQHFGDGTRLSIL.